Below are 17 T cell receptor beta chains sequenced from a single sample in a study of Graves' ophthalmopathy and Graves' hyperthyroidism. TCR beta CDR3 amplification used RNA transcripts. In the first round, RT-PCR was carried out with HTBI primers, and a multiplex PCR formed the second round. TCRdb re-analysed the multiplex PCR reads in MiXCR, keeping a single row per CDR3 protein. The sample includes about 390,000 distinct CDR3 sequences, about a sixth of them seen just once. The sample taken for sequencing was peripheral blood. The receptors stem from an adult woman with stable Graves' hyperthyroidism.

The V and J genes are TRBV15 and TRBJ2-1, with 15 bases identical to TRBD2. The CDR3 is 14 amino acids. V lost 8 bases, J lost 8 bases, and 4 bases stayed unmatched. Germline V gives CDR1 LNHNV, CDR2 YYDKDF (reference sequence). This chain's CDR3 is CATGWTSGRDEQFF. The DNA for the CDR3 is TGTGCCACCGGATGGACTAGCGGGAGGGATGAGCAGTTCTTC.

This chain's CDR3 is CASSPRGTSGTYEQYF. Here the CDR3 DNA reads TGTGCCAGCAGCCCCCGGGGGACTAGCGGAACCTACGAGCAGTACTTC. The chain links TRBV11-1 to TRBJ2-7, with TRBD2 matching 11 bases. This CDR3 spans 16 amino acids. The trim removed 5 bases at V and 2 bases at J, leaving 8 bases unmatched. Germline V gives CDR1 SGHAT, CDR2 FQDESV (reference sequence).

This clonotype came up many times. V usage is TRBV6-6 and J usage is TRBJ2-2, with 13 bases that match TRBD2. With V trimmed by 6 bases and J by 1 base, 17 bases remained unmatched. Germline V CDR1 and CDR2: MNHNY, SVGAGI (reference sequence). This CDR3 is 21 amino acids long. DNA of the CDR3: TGTGCCAGCAGACCACAGCGACGAGGACTAGCGGGAGATCGGAACACCGGGGAGCTGTTTTTT. Translated: CASRPQRRGLAGDRNTGELFF.

As for this clonotype: This clone may be a read error of a much larger clone one base away. The CDR3 ends on some other residue instead of the conserved phenylalanine or tryptophan, so this is likely a read error. The V and J genes are TRBV5-1 and TRBJ1-2; possible D gene TRBD1, 6 bases. Per germline, CDR1 SGHRS and CDR2 YFSETQ. The germline V and J ends were trimmed by 4 bases and 2 bases, with 9 bases remaining between them. There are 13 residues in the CDR3. CDR3: CASSQGSNYGYTY. CDR3 DNA: TGCGCCAGCAGCCAGGGGTCGAACTATGGCTACACCTAC.

This clonotype was counted many times. This chain's CDR3 is CSVEEGVSPYGYTF. CDR3 nucleotide sequence: TGCAGCGTTGAAGAGGGCGTCTCGCCCTATGGCTACACCTTC. This rearrangement joins TRBV29-1 to TRBJ1-2; the D is unclear. The CDR3 runs 14 residues. V gave up 0 bases and J gave up 4 bases, with 12 bases separating them. Germline assignment: CDR1 SQVTM and CDR2 ANQGSEA.

This clonotype was detected many times. The chain is built from TRBV5-1 and TRBJ1-1; 12 bases agree with TRBD1. The CDR3 extends over 16 amino acids. V dropped 1 base and J dropped 5; count of bases not matched to a gene: 6. Germline CDR1 is SGHRS and CDR2 is YFSETQ. CDR3 coding DNA: TGCGCCAGCAGCTTGAAGGGACAGGGGGCCGGAACTGAAGCTTTCTTT. Translation: CASSLKGQGAGTEAFF.

The table lists this clonotype with many counts. The genes are TRBV19 and TRBJ2-7, with D possibly TRBD1 on 5 matching bases. V was trimmed by 3 bases and J by 0 bases, leaving 12 bases between them. This CDR3 is 15 amino acids long. In germline, CDR1 is LNHDA, CDR2 SQIVND (reference sequence). The CDR3 protein is CASSIPTASSYEQYF. DNA for the CDR3: TGTGCCAGTAGTATCCCGACAGCGAGCTCCTACGAGCAGTACTTC.

This clonotype has a count of ten or more. This sequence joins TRBV28 and TRBJ1-2; a weak D match, TRBD1 (6 bases). Germline V CDR1 and CDR2: MDHEN, SYDVKM. This CDR3 is 14 amino acids long. V shed 6 bases and J shed 5 bases, with 16 bases lying between them. CDR3 amino acids: CASSPPGTKYGYTF. As DNA, the CDR3 is TGTGCCAGCAGCCCACCTGGGACAAAGTATGGCTACACCTTC.

In this sample, this clonotype turned up many times. The V call is TRBV25-1, the J call TRBJ2-6; a possible D gene is TRBD1 (6 bases). Between the trimmed V and J ends, which lost 1 base and 2 bases, there was a span of 21 bases. Per germline, CDR1 MGHDK and CDR2 SYGVNS. The CDR3 consists of 20 residues. CDR3 sequence (DNA): TGTGCCAGCAGTGAATTTTACTCGGGCCAGGGGATAGCTGGGGCCAACGTCCTGACTTTC. As protein: CASSEFYSGQGIAGANVLTF. The whole variable domain, filled in from reference TRBV25-1 and TRBJ2-6, reads EADIYQTPRYLVIGTGKKITLECSQTMGHDKMYWYQQDPGMELHLIHYSYGVNSTEKGDLSSESTVSRIRTEHFPLTLESARPSHTSQYLCASSEFYSGQGIAGANVLTFGAGSRLTVL.

The table lists this clonotype with a few counts. The rearrangement links TRBV3-1 to TRBJ1-2; 8 positions agree with TRBD1. This CDR3 has 18 amino acids. The germline V gene encodes CDR1 LGHDT and CDR2 YNNKEL (reference sequence). The V and J ends lost 1 base and 0 bases, in that order; junction bases with no gene match: 10. CDR3 sequence: CASSQGGAGGAPNYGYTF. In DNA, the CDR3 is TGTGCCAGCAGCCAAGGCGGGGCAGGGGGCGCCCCTAACTATGGCTACACCTTC.

The rearrangement joins TRBV12-3 or TRBV12-4 to TRBJ2-1; D unresolved. Trimming shortened V by 6 bases and J by 0 bases, and 21 bases separated the two germline ends. The CDR3 sequence is 18 residues long. The CDR3 loop is CASRRFGPEAISYNEQFF. CDR3 sequence (DNA): TGTGCCAGCAGGAGATTTGGGCCAGAGGCCATCTCCTACAATGAGCAGTTCTTC.

Many counts were recorded for this clonotype. The V and J genes are TRBV3-1 and TRBJ2-7; D not resolved. The V gene's germline CDR1 is LGHDT and CDR2 YNNKEL (reference sequence). V was clipped by 1 base and J by 0 bases, with 13 bases between them. The CDR3 runs to 16 residues. CDR3 loop: CASSQAGQPISYEQYF. As DNA, the CDR3 is TGTGCCAGCAGCCAAGCGGGTCAGCCAATCTCCTACGAGCAGTACTTC.

The table lists this clonotype with many counts. The chain combines TRBV10-3 with TRBJ2-7; 8 bases match TRBD2. Germline loops: CDR1 ENHRY, CDR2 SYGVKD. V was clipped by 10 bases and J by 5 bases; unmatched bases: 16. The CDR3 consists of 15 residues. The CDR3, as DNA: TGTGCCAGCAGGAGCCGACGGGAGGGGGGCCACGAGCAGTACTTC. Its translation is CASRSRREGGHEQYF.

This clonotype showed up many times. The rearrangement links TRBV7-2 to TRBJ2-5, with D unclear. The CDR3 extends over 14 amino acids. Trimming took off 7 bases at V and 2 bases at J, with 14 bases between the two ends. Germline V gives CDR1 SGHTA, CDR2 FQGNSA. The CDR3 DNA follows: TGTGCCAGCATCCATGGCTGGCGGCAAGAGACCCAGTACTTC. It is translated as CASIHGWRQETQYF. Complete variable domain (other parts from reference TRBV7-2 and TRBJ2-5): GAGVSQSPSNKVTEKGKDVELRCDPISGHTALYWYRQSLGQGLEFLIYFQGNSAPDKSGLPSDRFSAERTGGSVSTLTIQRTQQEDSAVYLCASIHGWRQETQYFGPGTRLLVL.

This clonotype was seen repeatedly, ten times or more. The V gene is TRBV28, the J gene TRBJ2-5; 9 positions match TRBD2. V trimming: 2 bases; J trimming: 4 bases; junction bases outside the gene matches: 11. CDR1 MDHEN and CDR2 SYDVKM come from the germline V gene. CDR3 length equals 17 residues. The CDR3 loop is CASSLIAGVTQRETQYF. The CDR3 nucleotides read TGTGCCAGCAGTTTAATAGCGGGAGTAACCCAAAGAGAGACCCAGTACTTC.

The CDR3 nucleotides read TGTGCCAGCAGTTTATTGGGAGAAACCTACGAGCAGTACTTC. This sequence encodes CASSLLGETYEQYF. The V and J genes are TRBV28 and TRBJ2-7, with D perhaps matching TRBD2 (5 bases). Trimming pared 1 base from V and 2 bases from J, leaving 9 bases between. Germline V gene lookup returns CDR1 MDHEN and CDR2 SYDVKM. The CDR3 spans 14 residues.

This clonotype was seen ten or more times. CDR3 coding DNA: TGTGCCAGCAGCGCGGGACAGGGATCGATGGAGACCCAGTACTTC. Translated, it gives CASSAGQGSMETQYF. The rearrangement links TRBV9 to TRBJ2-5; TRBD1 aligns across 9 bases. Looked up from germline, CDR1 is SGDLS and CDR2 is YYNGEE. Trimming cost V 3 bases and J 5 bases; bases outside gene matches: 8. The CDR3 is 15 residues long.